The 3 T cell receptor beta chains listed next were all sequenced from one sample in a study of cytomegalovirus exposure and HLA in healthy donors. PCR involved 60 Vbeta and 13 Jbeta primers. The data were produced by immunoSEQ multiplex PCR, yet TCRdb's version contains in-frame clones alone and is incomplete. The table for this sample gives roughly 80,000 clones. Specimen: PBMCs. Source of these receptors: a man over 45 in good health and CMV-seronegative.

V gene TRBV7-9 combines with J gene TRBJ1-3; D is uncertain. Germline V gene data show CDR1 as SEHNR and CDR2 as FQNEAQ (reference sequence). V shed 5 bases and J shed 1 base, with 9 bases lying between them. The length of the CDR3 is 14 residues. The CDR3 sequence: CASSRQRSGNTIYF. The CDR3 DNA reads as TGTGCCAGCAGCCGTCAGAGGTCTGGAAACACCATATATTTT. The whole variable domain, remainder taken from reference TRBV7-9 and TRBJ1-3, is DTGVSQNPRHKITKRGQNVTFRCDPISEHNRLYWYRQTLGQGPEFLTYFQNEAQLEKSRLLSDRFSAERPKGSFSTLEIQRTEQGDSAMYLCASSRQRSGNTIYFGEGSWLTVV.

The genes are TRBV6-5 and TRBJ1-4, with D possibly TRBD1 on 5 matching bases. The CDR3 is made up of 15 amino acids. Germline values: CDR1 MNHEY, CDR2 SVGAGI. The V end was cut by 1 base, the J end by 2 bases, with 8 bases between. CDR3 in DNA: TGTGCCAGCAGTTACTTGGCAGGGACTAATGAAAAACTGTTTTTT. Its protein is CASSYLAGTNEKLFF.

The gene calls are TRBV7-3 and TRBJ2-3; D not certain. V was shortened by 4 bases and J by 8 bases, with 10 bases between the two germline ends. The length of the CDR3 is 12 residues. In germline, CDR1 is SGHTA, CDR2 FQGTGA. The chain's CDR3 is CASSSSTGTQYF. Here the CDR3 DNA reads TGTGCCAGCAGCTCTTCTACCGGTACGCAGTATTTT.